This T cell receptor (beta chain) was found in a study of T cells in Graves' hyperthyroidism and ophthalmopathy. Trimming shortened V by 9 bases and J by 9 bases, and 9 bases separated the two germline ends. Germline assignment: CDR1 MGHDK and CDR2 SYGVNS. The CDR3 extends over 11 amino acids. Regions amplified from RNA transcripts were the TCR beta CDR3 regions. HTBI primers were employed in a first-round RT-PCR of the TCR CDR3. TCRdb analysed the multiplex PCR reads with MiXCR anew, one entry per CDR3 protein. The data contain 700,000 to 850,000 distinct CDR3 sequences, under 45% of them singletons.

This sequence was found in a woman in her thirties or forties with Graves' hyperthyroidism. The sample taken for sequencing was blood. The V and J genes are TRBV25-1 and TRBJ2-6, with D unresolved. The CDR3 region has the DNA TGTGCCAGGTCCCGTTTCAACGTCCTGACTTTC. It codes for CARSRFNVLTF.